These 31 T cell receptor beta chains were all obtained from the same sample, sequenced in a study of blood T cell repertoires in COVID-19. Assay used: immunoSEQ multiplex PCR; TCRdb lists only in-frame clones, some missing. Counted here are about 400,000 clones, 86% occurring once; the ten biggest clones make up under 8.5%. Sequencing was carried out using peripheral blood. The receptor set was obtained from a woman aged 60 to 75 with COVID-19, enrolled during active disease.

Comments on this clone: This same CDR3 is encoded by further DNA sequences in the sample. The rearrangement links TRBV6-5 to TRBJ2-1; TRBD1 aligns across 10 bases. This CDR3 spans 16 amino acids. Trimming took 1 base from V and 4 from J; bases not matched to a gene: 4. Germline CDR1 MNHEY, CDR2 SVGAGI. The CDR3 sequence is CASSYFRDRGYNEQFF. The CDR3 coding sequence is TGTGCCAGCAGTTACTTCCGGGACAGGGGATACAATGAGCAGTTCTTC.

The CDR3 here is CASSKDPTTTGVLSETQYF. In nucleotides, the CDR3 is TGCGCCAGCAGCAAGGACCCAACAACTACAGGGGTGCTTTCAGAGACCCAGTACTTC. The rearrangement joins TRBV5-1 to TRBJ2-5; TRBD1 matches at 7 bases. The CDR3 totals 19 residues. In germline, CDR1 is SGHRS, CDR2 YFSETQ. Trimming cost V 4 bases and J 4 bases; bases outside gene matches: 22.

The chain carries TRBV5-6 and TRBJ2-1; 15 positions agree with TRBD2. Trimming cost V 4 bases and J 3 bases; bases outside gene matches: 8. Germline V gene lookup returns CDR1 SGHDT and CDR2 YYEEEE. This CDR3 spans 18 amino acids. CDR3 sequence (DNA): TGTGCCAGCAGCCCCGGACTAGCGGGGGGGCTGGACTACAATGAGCAGTTCTTC. It specifies CASSPGLAGGLDYNEQFF.

This clone was counted only a few times. The chain uses TRBV10-1 and TRBJ1-2, with a weak D call TRBD1 (6 bases). CDR3 size: 14 residues. Germline CDR1 WNHNN, CDR2 SYGVQD (reference sequence). Trimming cost V 2 bases and J 8 bases, with 15 bases left between them. The CDR3 DNA reads as TGCGCCAGCAGTGAGGACAGGCTAACTGGGGGCTACACCTTC. This gives the protein CASSEDRLTGGYTF.

V is TRBV5-1 and J is TRBJ2-1, with 8 bases lining up with TRBD1. Germline V gives CDR1 SGHRS, CDR2 YFSETQ. V gave up 0 bases and J gave up 6 bases; unmatched junction bases: 2. The CDR3 is 14 amino acids. The CDR3 here is CASSLVQGGNEQFF. The DNA for the CDR3 is TGCGCCAGCAGCTTGGTACAGGGGGGCAATGAGCAGTTCTTC. Full variable domain (outside the CDR3, taken from reference TRBV5-1 and TRBJ2-1): KAGVTQTPRYLIKTRGQQVTLSCSPISGHRSVSWYQQTPGQGLQFLFEYFSETQRNKGNFPGRFSGRQFSNSRSEMNVSTLELGDSALYLCASSLVQGGNEQFFGPGTRLTVL.

The rearrangement links TRBV3-1 (or the pseudogene TRBV3-2) to TRBJ1-6; a possible D gene is TRBD1 (6 bases). V dropped 4 bases and J dropped 9 bases, with 13 bases sitting between them. The CDR3 loop spans 14 amino acids. The V gene's germline CDR1 is LGHDT and CDR2 YNNKEL (reference sequence). The CDR3, as DNA: TGTGCCAGCAGCCGGGCCAGGGGATTTTCACCCCTCCACTTT. Its translation is CASSRARGFSPLHF.

CDR3 loop: CASSAQGAGLGGYTF. The DNA of the CDR3 is TGTGCCAGCAGCGCACAGGGGGCTGGGTTGGGCGGCTACACCTTC. The V call is TRBV9, the J call TRBJ1-2, with 9 bases aligning to TRBD1. The CDR3 has 15 amino acids. Unmatched junction bases numbered 11, after V lost 3 bases and J lost 8 bases. Germline V gene sequence: CDR1 SGDLS, CDR2 YYNGEE.

CDR3 loop: CSARDIVTEAFF. CDR3 nucleotides: TGCAGCGCCCGGGACATCGTGACTGAAGCTTTCTTT. The rearrangement uses TRBV29-1 and TRBJ1-1, with D possibly TRBD1 on 6 matching bases. Germline V gene data show CDR1 as SQVTM and CDR2 as ANQGSEA. V lost 7 bases to trimming and J lost 5 bases, with 14 bases between them. This CDR3 region has 12 residues.

This clone was picked up a small number of times. CDR3 sequence (DNA): TGTGCCAGCAGCTGGGGGAGGGACTCACCCCTCCACTTT. Translated, it gives CASSWGRDSPLHF. The rearrangement joins TRBV11-1 to TRBJ1-6; perhaps TRBD1 as D (5 bases). V was clipped by 4 bases and J by 10 bases, with 11 bases between them. This CDR3 has 13 amino acids. The germline gives CDR1 SGHAT, CDR2 FQDESV (reference sequence). Supplemented by reference TRBV11-1 and TRBJ1-6, the full variable domain reads EAEVAQSPRYKITEKSQAVAFWCDPISGHATLYWYRQILGQGPELLVQFQDESVVDDSQLPKDRFSAERLKGVDSTLKIQPAELGDSAMYLCASSWGRDSPLHFGNGTRLTVT.

This sequence joins TRBV10-2 and TRBJ1-5; D remains ambiguous. The CDR3 contains 13 residues. The germline gives CDR1 WSHSY, CDR2 SAAADI. V was shortened by 2 bases and J by 3 bases, with 5 bases between the two germline ends. CDR3 loop: CASSEPNNQPQHF. Here the CDR3 DNA reads TGCGCCAGCAGTGAGCCCAACAATCAGCCCCAGCATTTT.

V usage is TRBV12-5 and J usage is TRBJ2-7, with 9 bases lining up with TRBD1. The CDR3 contains 17 residues. From germline, CDR1 is LGHNT and CDR2 FRNRAP. V lost 4 bases to trimming and J lost 3 bases; unmatched junction nucleotides: 13. In DNA, the CDR3 is TGTGCTAGTGGTTCCAAATACGGGACAGGGAACCTCTACGAGCAGTACTTC. Translation: CASGSKYGTGNLYEQYF.

The chain is built from TRBV6-5 and TRBJ1-1, with TRBD1 as a possible D gene (6 bases). The CDR3 has 13 residues. Deletions cut 7 bases from V and 1 base from J, with 10 bases between. Germline V gives CDR1 MNHEY, CDR2 SVGAGI. The CDR3 DNA is TGTGCCAGCAAACAGGGTAGGAACACTGAAGCTTTCTTT. Encoded protein: CASKQGRNTEAFF.

V usage is TRBV19 and J usage is TRBJ1-1; TRBD1 matches at 10 bases. CDR3 length: 15 residues. V lost 3 bases and J lost 2; bases outside the gene matches: 3. The germline V gene encodes CDR1 LNHDA and CDR2 SQIVND (reference sequence). The CDR3 is CASSMTGGRNTEAFF. DNA of the CDR3: TGTGCCAGTAGTATGACAGGGGGCCGTAACACTGAAGCTTTCTTT.

V is TRBV12-2 and J is TRBJ1-5. TRBV12-2 is flagged as a pseudogene. The CDR3 has 17 amino acids. The CDR3 DNA reads TGTGCAAGTCGTAAGGGAGGGGCCAGAAGCAGCAATCAGCCCCAGCATTTT. Encoded protein: CASRKGGARSSNQPQHF.

This clone turned up a few times. This chain links TRBV19 with TRBJ2-1; the D gene is possibly TRBD2 (7 bases). The CDR3 sequence is 14 residues long. Germline CDR1 reads LNHDA; CDR2 reads SQIVND (reference sequence). The V end lost 7 bases, the J end lost 14 bases, and 24 bases lay between the germline ends. The CDR3 nucleotides are TGTGCCAGTAACGAGGGGGATCTGGGAGGGGAGAAGTTCTTC. Translating gives CASNEGDLGGEKFF.

The J gene is TRBJ2-4, the V gene TRBV11-2; a weak D match, TRBD1 (5 bases). This CDR3 comprises 15 residues. V was cut by 5 bases and J by 0 bases, with 11 bases left in between. The germline V gene encodes CDR1 SGHAT and CDR2 FQNNGV. For the CDR3, the DNA is TGTGCCAGCAGCCTTACAGGCGGAGCCAAAAACATTCAGTACTTC. Translated: CASSLTGGAKNIQYF.

The V gene is TRBV5-1, the J gene TRBJ2-1; TRBD1 matches 10 bases. With 4 bases clipped from V and 2 bases from J, the junction kept 3 bases outside the gene matches. Germline values: CDR1 SGHRS, CDR2 YFSETQ. This CDR3 region has 15 residues. The CDR3 reads CASSVTGGPYNEQFF. As DNA, the CDR3 is TGCGCCAGCAGCGTGACAGGGGGCCCCTACAATGAGCAGTTCTTC.

The gene calls are TRBV19 and TRBJ2-5, with TRBD2 matching 8 bases. Per the germline V gene, CDR1 is LNHDA and CDR2 is SQIVND (reference sequence). V lost 3 bases, J lost 2 bases, and 5 bases stayed unmatched. The CDR3 is made up of 15 amino acids. In nucleotides, the CDR3 is TGTGCCAGTAGTATCGGTCTAGCGGGTCAAGAGACCCAGTACTTC. Amino acid sequence: CASSIGLAGQETQYF.

V gene TRBV21-1 combines with J gene TRBJ2-3; the DNA was not compared with TRBD1, the D call given in the table. TRBV21-1 constitutes a pseudogene. CDR3 length: 15 amino acids. The chain's CDR3 is CASSKYPGIPDTQYF. The CDR3 nucleotides read TGTGCCAGCAGCAAATACCCAGGCATCCCAGATACGCAGTATTTT.

The CDR3 nucleotides are TGTGCCAGCAGTCCAGTCAGTCCCCTGTTTTCTGGGGCCAACGTCCTGACTTTC. Translation: CASSPVSPLFSGANVLTF. The chain couples TRBV2 to TRBJ2-6, with no clear D. Trimming shortened V by 5 bases and J by 1 base, and 18 bases separated the two germline ends. The germline CDR1 and CDR2 sequences are SNHLY and FYNNEI. The CDR3 has 18 residues.

The J gene is TRBJ1-4, the V gene TRBV7-2; D gene uncertain. The CDR3 runs 14 residues. CDR1 SGHTA and CDR2 FQGNSA come from the germline V gene. Trimming pared 3 bases from V and 0 bases from J, leaving 5 bases between. CDR3 coding DNA: TGTGCCAGCAGCTTCGGAGCAACTAATGAAAAACTGTTTTTT. Translation: CASSFGATNEKLFF.

This chain joins TRBV7-8 and TRBJ2-6; D is uncertain. Germline CDR1 reads SGHVS; CDR2 reads FQNEAQ. The CDR3 contains 19 residues. The germline V and J ends were trimmed by 4 bases and 0 bases, with 19 bases remaining between them. This CDR3 reads CASSSRKTAIISGANVLTF. CDR3 nucleotide sequence: TGTGCCAGCAGCTCCCGAAAGACTGCGATAATCTCTGGGGCCAACGTCCTGACTTTC.

The chain couples TRBV5-1 to TRBJ2-1; 11 bases align to TRBD2. V lost 4 bases and J lost 4; bases outside the gene matches: 7. The germline CDR1 and CDR2 sequences are SGHRS and YFSETQ. This CDR3 comprises 16 residues. This chain's CDR3 is CASSPVSGGAYNEQFF. The CDR3 coding sequence is TGCGCCAGCAGCCCAGTTAGCGGGGGGGCTTACAATGAGCAGTTCTTC.

The chain uses TRBV19 and TRBJ1-1, with D possibly being TRBD1 (5 bases). This CDR3 is built from 13 residues. CDR1 and CDR2 (germline): LNHDA, SQIVND (reference sequence). Trimming took 7 bases from V and 0 from J, leaving 9 bases between them. The CDR3, as DNA: TGTGCCAGTATAGGGGCGGTGAACACTGAAGCTTTCTTT. Its translation: CASIGAVNTEAFF.

This clone showed up just a few times. This chain uses TRBV11-3 with TRBJ2-2; D remains unclear. Germline loops: CDR1 SGHNT, CDR2 YENEEA. The V gene lost 3 bases and the J gene lost 0 bases, with 8 bases spanning the gap. CDR3 length equals 15 residues. CDR3 bases: TGTGCCAGCAGCTTCTTCGCAGCGAACACCGGGGAGCTGTTTTTT. This translates into CASSFFAANTGELFF.

DNA of the CDR3: TGTGCCAGTAGTATCAGGGGGACGAATTCACCCCTCCACTTT. Its protein is CASSIRGTNSPLHF. This sequence joins TRBV19 and TRBJ1-6; 7 bases align to TRBD1. The V and J ends lost 3 bases and 7 bases, in that order; junction bases with no gene match: 3. Germline V gives CDR1 LNHDA, CDR2 SQIVND (reference sequence). The CDR3 has 14 amino acids.

This clone was seen only a few times. The rearrangement joins TRBV5-4 to TRBJ1-1; 8 bases match TRBD1. The CDR3 is 14 amino acids. Germline V gene lookup returns CDR1 SGHNT and CDR2 YYREEE (reference sequence). J lost 5 bases, V lost 2 bases, and 5 bases had no gene match. The CDR3 sequence is CASSLTRGQTEAFF. The CDR3 DNA is TGTGCCAGCAGCTTAACCAGGGGGCAGACTGAAGCTTTCTTT.

The count of this clone is one. This chain uses TRBV15 with TRBJ1-1, with 8 bases lining up with TRBD1. Per the germline V gene, CDR1 is LNHNV and CDR2 is YYDKDF (reference sequence). J lost 2 bases, V lost 4 bases, and 3 bases had no gene match. This CDR3 has 14 residues. The CDR3 DNA reads TGTGCCACCAGCATTGGGACAGGAAACACTGAAGCTTTCTTT. This codes for CATSIGTGNTEAFF. The full variable domain, rest sourced from reference TRBV15 and TRBJ1-1, is DAMVIQNPRYQVTQFGKPVTLSCSQTLNHNVMYWYQQKSSQAPKLLFHYYDKDFNNEADTPDNFQSRRPNTSFCFLDIRSPGLGDTAMYLCATSIGTGNTEAFFGQGTRLTVV.

V gene TRBV2 combines with J gene TRBJ2-7; 8 bases align to TRBD1. The CDR3 is made up of 13 amino acids. Germline V gene lookup returns CDR1 SNHLY and CDR2 FYNNEI. The V segment lost 6 bases and the J segment 5 bases; nucleotides outside the gene matches: 6. CDR3 DNA sequence: TGTGCCAGCAGGTTCCAGGGGGCCCACGAGCAGTACTTC. Its translation is CASRFQGAHEQYF.

The genes are TRBV7-6 and TRBJ1-1; the D gene is possibly TRBD1 (5 bases). The length of the CDR3 is 13 residues. The V gene's germline CDR1 is SGHVS and CDR2 FNYEAQ. The V end was cut by 3 bases, the J end by 3 bases, with 8 bases between. CDR3 bases: TGTGCCAGCAGCTTGGGGGGGGACACTGAAGCTTTCTTT. This gives the protein CASSLGGDTEAFF.

This clone was detected once. This chain joins TRBV24-1 and TRBJ2-7, with D possibly TRBD2 on 5 matching bases. CDR3 length equals 20 residues. Trimming took 4 bases from V and 2 from J, leaving 29 bases between them. CDR1 and CDR2 (germline): KGHDR, SFDVKD. Written as DNA, the CDR3 is TGTGCCACCAGTGACCTAACCAGCACAGAACAGCAGAGGGCCACCTACGAGCAGTACTTC. This codes for CATSDLTSTEQQRATYEQYF.